This T cell receptor beta chain derives from a study of shared clonotypes between healthy human individuals (dated by TCRdb to the early 2020s). About the full investigation: The cohort included a few men and a couple of women between 18 and 49 years of age. Per donor, three plates each were used for CD4 naive and CD4 memory, two for CD8 naive, and one for CD8 memory. The study deeply sequenced blood TCR repertoires of five healthy adults to estimate repertoire size and the extent of clonotype sharing between individuals. To increase sequencing depth and limit assay-specific biases, different laboratories used diverse techniques to prepare libraries and sequence TCR repertoires. Leukapheresis yielded between about 0.9 and 10 billion PBMCs per donor.

The donors were healthy, HIV-negative adults who had no recently reported acute infections or vaccinations. All donors were Caucasian adults living in Nashville, Tennessee, USA. Magnetic negative selection was used to enrich CD4+ T cells, after which naive cells were positively selected on CD45RA and the negative fraction became the memory subset. Blood was collected by leukapheresis, and PBMCs were isolated by Ficoll-Histopaque density gradient centrifugation and then cryopreserved in liquid nitrogen vapor phase. Analytical flow cytometry was used to check the purity and quantity of each magnetically sorted T cell population. From each sorted fraction, genomic DNA was isolated and quantified by UV absorbance on a Nanodrop 2000c. Using the deep immunoSEQ assay, TCR CDR3 regions were amplified from genomic DNA by multiplex PCR. Extracted genomic DNA from each cell subset was spread evenly across all wells of several immunoSEQ 96-well plates, with each plate serving as a replicate. For sorted subsets, around 200 ng genomic DNA, equal to 25,000 to 35,000 T cell genomes, was loaded into each replicate PCR. The purified libraries were quantified using a Qubit 3.0 fluorometer, sized with a Bioanalyzer 2100, and then quantified again using the KAPA Library Quantification kit. Each immunoSEQ 96-well plate was sequenced on its own single-read 150-cycle Illumina NextSeq 550 flow cell. As for the authors' bioinformatics: Because the immunoSEQ output included only junctional sequences and no quality scores, the filtering could not be the same as the filtering used for full-length reads. Sequences were annotated with PyIR, a Python wrapper for IgBLAST v1.9, using IMGT germline references to assign V/J genes and CDR3. Reads were filtered out if the reads had weak V/J assignments (E-value above 1e-6), no CDR3, stop codons, out-of-frame junctions, or ambiguous translated residues. V3J clonotypes were defined as sequences sharing the same inferred V gene, J gene, and CDR3 amino acid sequence. To compute the percentage overlap between repertoires, the number of shared unique clonotypes was divided by the size of the smaller repertoire. Repertoire richness was assessed with RTK rarefaction, the Chao1 estimator, and Recon v2.1 estimates of unobserved clonotypes. Generation probabilities were computed with OLGA for all TCRbeta clonotypes obtained by the gDNA method from a handful of donors. Drawn from immuneACCESS, this table holds only the in-frame rearrangements with V and J called that TCRdb kept. Clones are partly lost; checked studies trace under half to an unresolved V gene and leave the rest unexplained. V and J calls and clone size are as listed in that table; D and trimming were resolved from the DNA. For this sample there are over 1.4 million clones; more than 95% appear just once. The ten most abundant clones make up approximately 1.1% of the sample.

A remark on this clone: Its target antigen remains unknown. One junction end does not reproduce the germline sequence, and a read error may be involved.

On the study overall, not on this receptor specifically: Larger estimated clonotype richness was generally found for naive subsets than for memory subsets. Only blood was sampled, and tissue TCR repertoires likely differ from those in blood. Clonotypes shared by all four sorted-subset donors showed higher generation probabilities than non-shared clonotypes. When four donors were compared, the shared fraction of clonotypes was about 5.4% for naive CD4, roughly 3.3% for naive CD8, 2% to 2.5% for memory CD4, and roughly 0.4% for memory CD8. Because the study included only a small number of donors, the genetic and exposure-history diversity represented was limited. Even with the large sequencing depth, rarefaction of the sorted-subset datasets indicated that sequencing was incomplete. Pairwise subsampling led to the expectation that sequencing depth would affect the degree of clonotype sharing among donors.

From the germline V gene, CDR1 is SGDLS and CDR2 is YYNGEE. Spanning cysteine to phenylalanine, the CDR3 consists of 13 amino acids. Just CDR3 DNA is preserved here, 39 bases in frame from base 1. The sequencing input was naive CD4+ T cells sorted from blood. The cell subset or site label corresponds to: CD45RA+ positively selected. The TCR comes from a man younger than 40 in good health. The chain is made from TRBV9 and TRBJ2-4, with the D gene call left open. The DNA sequence is TGTGCCAGCAGCGTAGAGGGAAGGTTACCAGTCACCTTC. Translation gives CASSVEGRLPVTF. With the rest looked up from the reference TRBV9 and TRBJ2-4 genes rather than sequenced, the full variable domain is DSGVTQTPKHLITATGQRVTLRCSPRSGDLSVYWYQQSLDQGLQFLIQYYNGEERAKGNILERFSAQQFPDLHSELNLSSLELGDSALYFCASSVEGRLPVTFGAGTRLSVL.